Listed below are T cell receptor beta chains from one sample, sequenced in a study of T cell responses to AZD1222 COVID-19 vaccine. Clones were read by immunoSEQ multiplex PCR, and TCRdb kept only the in-frame ones, dropping some. Among around 140,000 clones listed, around 91% were seen once. The material sequenced was peripheral blood, taken on day 0 of AZD1222 vaccination. These receptors originate from an adult in good health. The CDR3 runs from the conserved cysteine through the conserved F or W. The order of the fields is V gene, J gene, CDR3 protein.

TRBV5-1	TRBJ1-6	CASSFEGARNSPLHF
TRBV27	TRBJ2-3	CASSLGSGYSTDTQYF
TRBV5-5	TRBJ2-5	CASSLAGDRETQYF
TRBV28	TRBJ1-1	CASRGTEGNTEAFF
TRBV6-1	TRBJ1-2	CASSERQGNYYGYTF
TRBV3-1/TRBV3-2	TRBJ1-1	CASSQVTGVNTEAFF
TRBV6-5	TRBJ1-2	CASSYSSPFGQFGYTF
TRBV12-3/TRBV12-4	TRBJ2-7	CASSLKRYEQYF
TRBV7-2	TRBJ2-3	CASRKRSLSTDTQYF
TRBV10-3	TRBJ1-1	CAISELGTEAFF
TRBV19	TRBJ2-1	CASSIGASGGADEQFF
TRBV2	TRBJ2-2	CASRVFKGPSGELFF
TRBV30	TRBJ2-2	CAWTYRWNRRDETGELFF
TRBV4-1	TRBJ1-2	CASSPNDGGNYGYTF
TRBV27	TRBJ2-1	CASSSGGLVTHEQFF
TRBV12-3/TRBV12-4	TRBJ1-2	CASSLTGHGYTF
TRBV18	TRBJ2-7	CASSPPSQGGYEQYF
TRBV16	TRBJ2-3	CASSRKATTDTQYF
TRBV6-6	TRBJ1-5	CASSPLDRGGGQPQHF
TRBV25-1	TRBJ1-2	CASSPGGYGYTF
TRBV6-4	TRBJ1-1	CASSDLGGQTEAFF
TRBV5-1	TRBJ2-3	CASSSGTSGVTDTQYF
TRBV14	TRBJ2-7	CASSPPDRGSTNEQYF
TRBV28	TRBJ1-2	CASRTAPSQYGYTF
TRBV14	TRBJ1-2	CASSQDGDAGYTF
TRBV19	TRBJ2-3	CASSIGTDTQYF
TRBV6-5	TRBJ1-2	CASSYSWGLGYGYTF
TRBV18	TRBJ2-3	CASSQDRGVTDTQYF
TRBV11-2	TRBJ1-5	CASSLEGQGNQPQHF